The sequence of this T cell receptor beta chain was determined in a study of T cell responses to AZD1222 COVID-19 vaccine. In the study overall: Pooled samples include second doses given at about 4 or 12 weeks.

V lost 0 bases to trimming and J lost 0 bases, with 12 bases between them. The CDR3 consists of 17 residues. CDR1 and CDR2 from the germline V gene are MGHDK and SYGVNS. With respect to this clone: Its antigen remains unknown.

This table comes from immunoSEQ multiplex PCR, and its TCRdb copy is limited to in-frame clones, with some not included. The sample records 150,000 or so clones, around nine tenths being singletons. Study conclusions and caveats: Spike-specific TCR depth and breadth grew after two AZD1222 doses. Recipients of AZD1222 seropositive at baseline numbered only 5 to 7. Of spike-specific TCRs, nearly half reportedly target regions left unmutated in variants.

The TCR comes from an adult in good health. The chain links TRBV25-1 to TRBJ1-3; D is unresolved. The input for sequencing was peripheral blood, taken on day 0 of AZD1222 vaccination. This CDR3 reads CASSEYSGGVSGNTIYF. CDR3 DNA sequence: TGTGCCAGCAGTGAATATTCTGGCGGAGTCTCTGGAAACACCATATATTTT.